Below, 32 T cell receptor beta chains from the same sample are listed, as sequenced in a study of T cells expressing NK-cell markers. TCRdb re-called the 5' RACE reads and catalogs CDR3 proteins one per entry, DNA excluded. The sample shows 7,000 to 8,500 distinct CDR3 sequences, and approximately 60% sits with its ten largest clones. Sequencing used blood T cells: a sorted CD56 or NKG2C T cell subset, CD4+ or CD8+ T cells, or bulk PBMC T cells (not recorded which). The receptors were gathered from a man aged 18-75 years in good health.

This chain uses TRBV6-1 with TRBJ1-3. This CDR3 has 12 residues. Per germline, CDR1 MNHNS and CDR2 SASEGT. The CDR3 sequence: CASSVVGNTIYF.

The chain couples TRBV20-1 to TRBJ2-5; with no DNA, the TCRdb D assignment of TRBD2 cannot be verified. Per the germline V gene, CDR1 is DFQATT and CDR2 is SNEGSKA (reference sequence). CDR3 length equals 16 residues. The CDR3 sequence: CSARALAGGAQETQYF.

This chain connects TRBV20-1 to TRBJ2-1; TCRdb lists TRBD2, though no DNA is available to test this call. Germline V lookup: CDR1 DFQATT, CDR2 SNEGSKA (reference sequence). This CDR3 is built from 16 residues. CDR3 sequence: CSAHSQAGPSYNEQFF.

The rearrangement joins TRBV7-9 to TRBJ2-7; TCRdb's D call, TRBD1, is unchecked because there is no DNA. The CDR3 has 14 residues. Germline CDR1 SEHNR, CDR2 FQNEAQ (reference sequence). The CDR3 here is CASSTSGTVYEQYF.

The chain is built from TRBV19 and TRBJ2-7; TCRdb lists TRBD1, though no DNA is available to test this call. The CDR3 extends over 15 amino acids. CDR1 and CDR2 (germline): LNHDA, SQIVND (reference sequence). This CDR3 reads CASSTRQGTLYEQYF. Using reference TRBV19 and TRBJ2-7 for the parts outside the CDR3, the full variable domain is DGGITQSPKYLFRKEGQNVTLSCEQNLNHDAMYWYRQDPGQGLRLIYYSQIVNDFQKGDIAEGYSVSREKKESFPLTVTSAQKNPTAFYLCASSTRQGTLYEQYFGPGTRLTVT.

This clonotype is medium-sized by frequency. V is TRBV6-5 and J is TRBJ1-5; TCRdb picks TRBD1, but there is no DNA to check that call. The CDR3 loop spans 16 amino acids. Germline values: CDR1 MNHEY, CDR2 SVGAGI. Here the CDR3 reads CASSLNPDRGGQPQHF.

The rearrangement joins TRBV6-2 or TRBV6-3 to TRBJ2-1; the D gene TCRdb calls, TRBD1, cannot be checked with no DNA. The V gene's germline CDR1 is MNHEY and CDR2 SVGEGT. There are 13 residues in the CDR3. The CDR3 sequence is CASSYRDYNEQFF.

CDR3 residues: CASSYAGGSPDTQYF. The genes are TRBV6-5 and TRBJ2-3; TCRdb designates TRBD1, a call that cannot be tested without DNA. CDR1 and CDR2 (germline): MNHEY, SVGAGI. This CDR3 is 15 amino acids long.

The V and J genes are TRBV23-1 and TRBJ1-4; TCRdb returns TRBD1, unconfirmable since there is no DNA. TRBV23-1 is filed as an ORF, its function uncertain. This CDR3 has 16 amino acids. CDR3 sequence reads: CASSPGRQATNEKLFF.

The chain joins TRBV25-1 to TRBJ2-3; the D gene TCRdb calls, TRBD2, cannot be checked with no DNA. The CDR3 contains 14 residues. In germline, CDR1 is MGHDK, CDR2 SYGVNS. The CDR3 region is CASSGAGDTDTQYF.

This chain joins TRBV6-2 or TRBV6-3 and TRBJ2-3; TCRdb's D call, TRBD2, is unchecked because there is no DNA. Germline lookup yields CDR1 MNHEY and CDR2 SVGEGT. This CDR3 has 15 residues. CDR3 sequence: CASSYGGGAADTQYF.

This clonotype is deemed medium-sized by its frequency. This sequence joins TRBV5-1 and TRBJ2-3. Germline-derived CDR1 and CDR2 are SGHRS and YFSETQ. The CDR3 spans 13 residues. CDR3 amino acids: CASTNPSTDTQYF. Combining the CDR3 with reference TRBV5-1 and TRBJ2-3 gives the whole variable domain KAGVTQTPRYLIKTRGQQVTLSCSPISGHRSVSWYQQTPGQGLQFLFEYFSETQRNKGNFPGRFSGRQFSNSRSEMNVSTLELGDSALYLCASTNPSTDTQYFGPGTRLTVL.

This sequence joins TRBV6-2 or TRBV6-3 and TRBJ1-5. The CDR3 extends over 13 amino acids. Germline CDR1 MNHEY, CDR2 SVGEGT. CDR3 loop: CASNTYGDQPQHF.

V usage is TRBV28 and J usage is TRBJ2-7. CDR3 length equals 15 residues. Germline CDR1 MDHEN, CDR2 SYDVKM. CDR3: CASSQDLEDSYEQYF. The full variable domain, its missing parts supplied by reference TRBV28 and TRBJ2-7, is DVKVTQSSRYLVKRTGEKVFLECVQDMDHENMFWYRQDPGLGLRLIYFSYDVKMKEKGDIPEGYSVSREKKERFSLILESASTNQTSMYLCASSQDLEDSYEQYFGPGTRLTVT.

The gene calls are TRBV9 and TRBJ2-7; with no DNA, the TCRdb D assignment of TRBD1 cannot be verified. Germline V gene sequence: CDR1 SGDLS, CDR2 YYNGEE. CDR3 size: 14 residues. This chain's CDR3 is CASSVGPPYYEQYF.

The CDR3: CASSVLAGDTNEQFF. V usage is TRBV6-4 and J usage is TRBJ2-1; TCRdb picks TRBD2, but there is no DNA to check that call. Germline V gives CDR1 MRHNA, CDR2 SNTAGT. There are 15 residues in the CDR3.

The CDR3 loop is CATPGAGGTTDTQYF. The chain recombines TRBV27 with TRBJ2-3; TCRdb proposes TRBD2, but this gene call is untestable without DNA. CDR1 is MNHEY and CDR2 is SMNVEV in the germline V gene (reference sequence). This CDR3 contains 15 residues.

This chain connects TRBV25-1 to TRBJ2-7; the TCRdb call, TRBD1, lacks DNA for checking. Per the germline V gene, CDR1 is MGHDK and CDR2 is SYGVNS. The CDR3 covers 14 residues. The CDR3 is CASIPPGRDYEQYF.

V is TRBV6-5 and J is TRBJ2-7; the D gene TCRdb calls, TRBD2, cannot be checked with no DNA. CDR1 and CDR2 from the germline V gene are MNHEY and SVGAGI. This CDR3 has 14 amino acids. The CDR3 spells CASSYVEGSHEQYF.

The chain carries TRBV20-1 and TRBJ2-5; with no DNA, the TCRdb D assignment of TRBD2 cannot be verified. This CDR3 contains 14 residues. Germline V CDR1 and CDR2: DFQATT, SNEGSKA (reference sequence). The CDR3 sequence: CSANSGGAMETQYF.

This chain joins TRBV25-1 and TRBJ1-1; TCRdb outputs TRBD1, but without DNA this stays unchecked. CDR1 MGHDK and CDR2 SYGVNS come from the germline V gene. The CDR3 is made up of 15 amino acids. CDR3 in amino acids: CASSEALGSHTEAFF.

This chain joins TRBV6-1 and TRBJ2-1; TCRdb calls TRBD2, which cannot be checked without DNA. The CDR3 consists of 16 residues. Germline CDR1 MNHNS, CDR2 SASEGT. CDR3 sequence: CASSEEAGGGGNEQFF.

The chain couples TRBV6-5 to TRBJ2-1; TCRdb reports TRBD1, a call that lacks DNA to check it against. CDR1 is MNHEY, CDR2 SVGAGI, per germline. The CDR3 extends over 14 amino acids. The CDR3 spells CASSYSGEGGELFF.

The chain has TRBV2 and TRBJ2-5; TCRdb calls TRBD2, which cannot be checked without DNA. Germline V lookup: CDR1 SNHLY, CDR2 FYNNEI. There are 13 residues in the CDR3. The CDR3 reads CAVNRGWQETQYF.

According to its frequency, this clonotype is medium-sized. The chain links TRBV20-1 to TRBJ2-1; TCRdb selects TRBD1, and the lack of DNA leaves this call unchecked. The CDR3 contains 13 residues. CDR1 is DFQATT and CDR2 is SNEGSKA in the germline V gene (reference sequence). The CDR3 sequence is CSARGGADNEQFF.

This clonotype ranks as medium-sized in terms of frequency. This chain links TRBV12-3 or TRBV12-4 with TRBJ1-1; TCRdb's D gene call, TRBD1, goes unchecked for lack of DNA. The CDR3 is made up of 16 amino acids. The CDR3 is CASSLQGGIMNTEAFF.

This clonotype registers medium-sized by frequency. V and J are TRBV6-5 and TRBJ1-6. Germline V gene data show CDR1 as MNHEY and CDR2 as SVGAGI. This CDR3 is built from 14 residues. CDR3 protein: CASSWGPGGSPLHF.

This clonotype counts as medium-sized by frequency. The chain recombines TRBV24-1 with TRBJ2-3. This CDR3 has 12 amino acids. Germline values: CDR1 KGHDR, CDR2 SFDVKD. CDR3 region: CATSDFLNTQYF.

The V gene is TRBV28, the J gene TRBJ2-6; TCRdb's D call of TRBD1 is untestable without DNA. CDR1 and CDR2 (germline): MDHEN, SYDVKM. This CDR3 has 15 amino acids. The CDR3: CASKEQASGANVLTF.

The chain employs TRBV29-1 and TRBJ2-3. The CDR3 consists of 12 residues. Germline CDR1 is SQVTM and CDR2 is ANQGSEA. The CDR3 sequence: CSVALSTDTQYF.

The genes are TRBV7-8 and TRBJ2-7. Germline V gene data show CDR1 as SGHVS and CDR2 as FQNEAQ. The CDR3 is 17 amino acids. CDR3: CASSFKEGQELLGEQYF. Full variable domain (remainder filled in from reference TRBV7-8 and TRBJ2-7): GAGVSQSPRYKVAKRGQDVALRCDPISGHVSLFWYQQALGQGPEFLTYFQNEAQLDKSGLPSDRFFAERPEGSVSTLKIQRTQQEDSAVYLCASSFKEGQELLGEQYFGPGTRLTVT.

The CDR3 region is CASSDTSGGGTDTQYF. The chain uses TRBV6-4 and TRBJ2-3; TCRdb selects TRBD2, and the lack of DNA leaves this call unchecked. The CDR3 covers 16 residues. The germline gives CDR1 MRHNA, CDR2 SNTAGT.